Presented here are 19 T cell receptor beta chains from one specimen sequenced in a study of response to subunit inactivated influenza vaccine. TCRdb analysed the RT-PCR reads with MiXCR anew, one entry per CDR3 protein. The sample lists hundreds of thousands of distinct CDR3 sequences; about 25% were seen once. The specimen was CD4+ T cells sorted from PBMCs, collected about 5 days after vaccination. The receptors shown here come from a man aged 45 to 65 who received an inactivated influenza vaccine.

The chain uses TRBV20-1 and TRBJ1-1; possibly TRBD1 for D (5 bases). This CDR3 has 15 amino acids. V lost 7 bases and J 4 bases, leaving 22 bases between the germline ends. The germline gives CDR1 DFQATT, CDR2 SNEGSKA (reference sequence). This chain's CDR3 is CSVSPRRRGATEAFF. DNA of the CDR3: TGCAGTGTCAGCCCCCGGCGGAGAGGGGCCACTGAAGCTTTCTTT.

This clonotype was recorded a few times. The chain uses TRBV15 and TRBJ1-6; D possibly corresponds to TRBD1 (5 bases). Trimming pared 2 bases from V and 14 bases from J, leaving 10 bases between. This CDR3 spans 12 amino acids. The germline V gene has CDR1 LNHNV and CDR2 YYDKDF (reference sequence). The CDR3 here is CATSRRGETLHF. The CDR3 DNA sequence: TGTGCCACCAGCAGACGGGGGGAGACCCTCCACTTT. The full variable domain, its missing parts supplied by reference TRBV15 and TRBJ1-6, is DAMVIQNPRYQVTQFGKPVTLSCSQTLNHNVMYWYQQKSSQAPKLLFHYYDKDFNNEADTPDNFQSRRPNTSFCFLDIRSPGLGDTAMYLCATSRRGETLHFGNGTRLTVT.

This clonotype was seen at least ten times. V is TRBV12-3 or TRBV12-4 and J is TRBJ2-2, with D uncertain. Trimming stripped 4 bases from V and 1 base from J, with 1 base between. CDR3 size: 12 residues. The DNA for the CDR3 is TGTGCCAGCAGTTGGAACACCGGGGAGCTGTTTTTT. As protein: CASSWNTGELFF.

The chain links TRBV7-9 to TRBJ1-1, with D possibly TRBD1 on 6 matching bases. Trimming cost V 6 bases and J 6 bases, with 20 bases left between them. The CDR3 has 15 amino acids. Germline CDR1 SEHNR, CDR2 FQNEAQ (reference sequence). The CDR3 DNA follows: TGTGCCAGCAGACGTACACAGGCCGGGGGCGCTGAAGCTTTCTTT. Amino acids: CASRRTQAGGAEAFF.

This clonotype appeared a few times. The V gene is TRBV5-5, the J gene TRBJ2-3; 10 bases align to TRBD2. The CDR3 has 18 residues. After removal of 5 bases from V and 1 base from J, the junction contained 13 bases not matched to a gene. Germline CDR1 and CDR2: SGHKS and YYEKEE (reference sequence). For the CDR3, the DNA is TGTGCCAGCAGTTGGTTGGCCCGTCTAGCGGGGGGCACAGATACGCAGTATTTT. Protein sequence: CASSWLARLAGGTDTQYF.

This clonotype was found many times. This chain connects TRBV20-1 to TRBJ1-4; D unresolved. The length of the CDR3 is 14 residues. Germline V gene lookup returns CDR1 DFQATT and CDR2 SNEGSKA (reference sequence). Trimming cost V 1 base and J 4 bases, with 10 bases left between them. This CDR3 is CSARVVRLNEKLFF. The CDR3 nucleotides are TGCAGTGCTAGAGTAGTACGCCTTAATGAAAAACTGTTTTTT.

The J gene is TRBJ1-1, the V gene TRBV12-3 or TRBV12-4; no clear D. V was trimmed by 6 bases and J by 1 base, leaving 9 bases between them. CDR3 length: 13 residues. The CDR3 bases are TGTGCCAGCAGCCGCCCCCCGAACACTGAAGCTTTCTTT. It is translated as CASSRPPNTEAFF.

The genes are TRBV6-2 or TRBV6-3 and TRBJ2-3, with TRBD2 matching 11 bases. The ends lost 6 bases at V and 4 bases at J; junction bases unmatched: 6. Germline CDR1 and CDR2: MNHEY and SVGEGT. The CDR3 runs 15 residues. As DNA, the CDR3 is TGTGCCAGCAGCTTTACTAGCGGGAGTCCAGATACGCAGTATTTT. Residues: CASSFTSGSPDTQYF.

The chain combines TRBV18 with TRBJ2-3; D might be TRBD1 or TRBD2, each matching 5 bases. V lost 6 bases, J lost 8 bases, and 18 bases lay in between. The germline V gene encodes CDR1 KGHSH and CDR2 LQKENI. The length of the CDR3 is 14 residues. CDR3 bases: TGTGCCAGCTCGGGGGTACGAGAGGGAGCTACGCAGTATTTT. Encoded protein: CASSGVREGATQYF.

This clonotype has just a few counts. This sequence joins TRBV12-3 or TRBV12-4 and TRBJ1-1, with 8 bases that match TRBD1. The CDR3 extends over 12 amino acids. Unmatched junction bases numbered 9, after V lost 6 bases and J lost 12 bases. The CDR3 DNA reads as TGTGCCAGCAGCCTCGGACAGGGATCGACTTTCTTT. Its protein product is CASSLGQGSTFF.

The rearrangement links TRBV10-3 to TRBJ1-1; no clear D. CDR3 length: 14 residues. The germline gives CDR1 ENHRY, CDR2 SYGVKD. Trimming shortened V by 3 bases and J by 1 base, and 9 bases separated the two germline ends. The CDR3 region is CAISDGLANTEAFF. For the CDR3, the DNA is TGTGCCATCAGTGACGGGTTGGCGAACACTGAAGCTTTCTTT.

This clonotype was counted between two and nine times. The chain has TRBV20-1 and TRBJ1-6, with 8 bases that match TRBD1. V gave up 7 bases and J gave up 6 bases; unmatched junction bases: 5. The CDR3 spans 13 residues. Germline values: CDR1 DFQATT, CDR2 SNEGSKA (reference sequence). The CDR3 loop is CSVDRGGNSPLHF. The DNA for the CDR3 is TGCAGTGTAGACAGGGGAGGTAATTCACCCCTCCACTTT.

The rearrangement links TRBV7-9 to TRBJ2-1; possibly TRBD2 for D (6 bases). This CDR3 region has 17 residues. V was trimmed by 5 bases and J by 0 bases, leaving 17 bases between them. Per the germline V gene, CDR1 is SEHNR and CDR2 is FQNEAQ (reference sequence). The CDR3: CASSDLRGENSYNEQFF. Here the CDR3 DNA reads TGTGCCAGCAGCGACCTGCGGGGAGAAAACTCCTACAATGAGCAGTTCTTC.

This chain uses TRBV10-3 with TRBJ2-7, with D perhaps matching TRBD2 (6 bases). The CDR3 is 15 residues long. V was pared by 0 bases and J by 6 bases, with 15 bases between. CDR1 and CDR2 (germline): ENHRY, SYGVKD. The CDR3 region is CAISESGGSIGEQYF. CDR3 bases: TGTGCCATCAGTGAGTCCGGAGGGAGTATCGGCGAGCAGTACTTC.

This clonotype was seen only a few times. The chain uses TRBV28 and TRBJ2-7; 11 nucleotides align to TRBD1. There are 14 residues in the CDR3. Trimming took 5 bases from V and 3 from J; bases not matched to a gene: 3. Germline CDR1 MDHEN, CDR2 SYDVKM. CDR3 sequence: CASSQGTGGYEQYF. The CDR3 DNA is TGTGCCAGCAGTCAGGGGACAGGGGGCTACGAGCAGTACTTC.

This clonotype appeared many times. The rearrangement joins TRBV4-2 to TRBJ2-1, with TRBD1 matching over 7 bases. Germline-derived CDR1 and CDR2 are LGHNA and YNFKEQ. V gave up 3 bases and J gave up 12 bases; unmatched junction bases: 8. The CDR3 extends over 13 amino acids. CDR3 protein: CASSQATGERQFF. Here the CDR3 DNA reads TGTGCCAGCAGCCAGGCCACAGGGGAAAGGCAGTTCTTC.

The CDR3 DNA sequence: TGTGCCAGCAGTCGTCACAGGGAGGGCAATCAGCCCCAGCATTTT. It codes for CASSRHREGNQPQHF. The rearrangement links TRBV6-1 to TRBJ1-5; tentative D call: TRBD1 (6 bases). The CDR3 is 15 residues long. V was cut by 5 bases and J by 2 bases, with 13 bases left in between. Germline V gene data show CDR1 as MNHNS and CDR2 as SASEGT.

In this sample, this clonotype turned up a few times. The chain combines TRBV5-1 with TRBJ2-1; TRBD1 aligns across 8 bases. The V segment lost 7 bases and the J segment 2 bases; nucleotides outside the gene matches: 8. CDR3 length equals 15 residues. Germline CDR1 and CDR2: SGHRS and YFSETQ. The CDR3 is CASAGPGGTYNEQFF. CDR3 DNA: TGCGCCAGCGCGGGCCCAGGGGGCACCTACAATGAGCAGTTCTTC.

The V and J genes are TRBV4-1 and TRBJ2-7, with D maybe TRBD1 (6 bases). The CDR3 length is 16 residues. Germline values: CDR1 MGHRA, CDR2 YSYEKL. Trimming took 2 bases from V and 2 from J, leaving 16 bases between them. CDR3 protein: CASSQTTGRLPYEQYF. The CDR3 region has the DNA TGCGCCAGCAGCCAAACCACAGGGCGGCTACCCTACGAGCAGTACTTC.